The source of this T cell receptor (beta chain) is a study of T cell responses to AZD1222 COVID-19 vaccine (dated by TCRdb to the early 2020s). For the wider study: AZD1222 recipients given second doses at about 4 weeks or at about 12 weeks were pooled, since spike-specific TCR depth and breadth were not found to differ between the two schedules. TCR sequencing covered over 230 trial participants: around 210 given two doses of AZD1222 and some 25 given two doses of MenACWY control vaccine. Trial participants were enrolled into age subgroups of 18-55, 56-69 and 70-plus years, which contained 148, 28 and 57 TCR-sequenced participants, respectively.

The CDR3 regions of human TCRbeta chains were subjected to immunosequencing. In the original analysis: TCRs in the repertoires were compared against a reference library of SARS-CoV-2-specific TCRs that had been generated with the MIRA antigen-specificity platform. Breadth meant the fraction of unique TCRs that were SARS-CoV-2-associated, whereas depth meant the fraction of total T cells that were SARS-CoV-2-associated. Each spike-specific TCR was assigned to its reactive spike region and to a CD4 or CD8 class using the MIRA data. Log10-transformed breadth and depth values were compared by one-way ANOVA with Sidak's multiple comparisons tests. TCRdb obtained this table from immuneACCESS and retained in-frame rearrangements with V and J assigned. These tables miss some clones; where compared with another copy, unresolved V genes account for less than half of the shortfall, and the remainder is unexplained. The D gene and trimming were derived from the DNA, and the V and J assignments and clone size from that table. The sample contains some 140,000 clones, 75% to 95% of them found a single time. 2.5% to 3.5% of the sample goes to the ten largest clones.

What the time point label conveys for this sample: baseline before first vaccination. Samples from vaccinated people were obtained from the UK trials COV001 and COV002, which included a single-blind randomized controlled phase 2/3 trial of AZD1222 (ChAdOx1 nCoV-19) in healthy adults. Trial participant PBMC samples were collected at day 0 and day 28 after the second dose for TCRbeta chain sequencing. Concerning this clone itself: No cognate antigen has been identified for it. Base quality data are lacking; no much larger clone is found one base away.

General findings and caveats noted by the study authors: Because no day 14 peak-response samples were available, repertoires were characterized only after the peak T cell response. In the small 56-69-year group, the increase in depth fell short of significance, most likely because of low power. Spike-specific TCR breadth and depth rose significantly after two AZD1222 doses compared with day 0 and with MenACWY recipients. CD4 TCRs associated with the vaccine covered the entire spike protein, and the dominant responses were in regions 160-218 and 743-854. Conclusions about previously exposed vaccinees are limited, since just 6 or 7 AZD1222 recipients were seropositive for SARS-CoV-2 at baseline. Reportedly, close to half of the unique spike-specific TCRs recognized epitopes lying outside the regions that are mutated in the B.1.351 and B.1.1.7 variants. Participants were mostly white British, with more females than males. The authors suggested clonal diversity may have been underestimated.

The sequences come from peripheral blood, collected on day 0 of AZD1222 vaccination. The sequence was collected from an adult in good health.

The nucleotide sequence is given as TGTGCTAGTGGTTTCTCCCGACTAGACGAGCAGTACTTC. The resulting protein is CASGFSRLDEQYF. The rearrangement joined TRBV12-5 to TRBJ2-7; the D segment could be TRBD2, given 6 matching bases. The CDR3 runs 13 amino acids, cysteine and phenylalanine included. This entry keeps only the CDR3 DNA: 39 bases, framed from base 1. The germline V gene encodes CDR1 LGHNT and CDR2 FRNRAP. Between the V and J ends, shortened by 3 bases and 5 bases respectively, the junction contains 11 bases.